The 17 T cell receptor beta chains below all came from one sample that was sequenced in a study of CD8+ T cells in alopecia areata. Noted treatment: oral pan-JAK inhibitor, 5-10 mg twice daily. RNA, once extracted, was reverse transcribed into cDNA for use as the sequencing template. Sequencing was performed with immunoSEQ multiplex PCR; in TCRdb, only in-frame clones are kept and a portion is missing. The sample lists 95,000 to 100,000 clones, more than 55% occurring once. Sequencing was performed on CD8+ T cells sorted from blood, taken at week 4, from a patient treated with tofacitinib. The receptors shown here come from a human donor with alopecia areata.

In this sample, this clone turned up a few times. CDR3 protein: CASSSKAGSSYNEQFF. The CDR3 DNA is TGTGCCAGCAGTTCGAAAGCGGGGAGCTCCTACAATGAGCAGTTCTTC. The chain uses TRBV27 and TRBJ2-1; TRBD2 aligns across 7 bases. V shed 4 bases and J 0 bases; nucleotides not matched to a gene: 6. CDR1 is MNHEY and CDR2 is SMNVEV in the germline V gene (reference sequence). The CDR3 spans 16 residues.

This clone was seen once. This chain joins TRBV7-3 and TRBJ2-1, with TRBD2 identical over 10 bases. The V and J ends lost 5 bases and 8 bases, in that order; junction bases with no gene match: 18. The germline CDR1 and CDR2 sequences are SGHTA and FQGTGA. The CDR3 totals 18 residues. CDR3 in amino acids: CASSPRLPASGSFYEQFF. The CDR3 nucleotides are TGTGCCAGCAGCCCACGACTCCCGGCTAGCGGGAGTTTCTATGAGCAGTTCTTC.

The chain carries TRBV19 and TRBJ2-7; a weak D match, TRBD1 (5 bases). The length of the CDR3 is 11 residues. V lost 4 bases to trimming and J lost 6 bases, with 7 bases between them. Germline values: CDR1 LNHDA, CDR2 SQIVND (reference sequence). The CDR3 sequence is CASSTDSEQYF. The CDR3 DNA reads TGTGCCAGTAGTACTGACAGCGAGCAGTACTTC.

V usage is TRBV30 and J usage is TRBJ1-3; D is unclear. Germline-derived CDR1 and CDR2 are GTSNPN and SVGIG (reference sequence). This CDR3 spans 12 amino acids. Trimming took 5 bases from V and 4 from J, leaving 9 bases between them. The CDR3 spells CAWVNVGNTIYF. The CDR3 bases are TGTGCCTGGGTTAACGTAGGAAACACCATATATTTT.

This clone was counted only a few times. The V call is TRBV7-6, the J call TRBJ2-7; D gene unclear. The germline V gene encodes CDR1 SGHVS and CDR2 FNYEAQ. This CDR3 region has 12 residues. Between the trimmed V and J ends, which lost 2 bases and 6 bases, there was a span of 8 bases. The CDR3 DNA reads TGTGCCAGCAGCTTATCCGACTTCGAGCAGTACTTC. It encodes CASSLSDFEQYF.

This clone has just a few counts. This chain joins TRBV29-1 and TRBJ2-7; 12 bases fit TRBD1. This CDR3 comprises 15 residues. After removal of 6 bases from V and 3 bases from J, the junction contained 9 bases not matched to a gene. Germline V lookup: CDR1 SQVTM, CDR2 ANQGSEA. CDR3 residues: CSVRGTGGLIYEQYF. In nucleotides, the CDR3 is TGCAGCGTCCGCGGGACAGGGGGCTTGATCTACGAGCAGTACTTC.

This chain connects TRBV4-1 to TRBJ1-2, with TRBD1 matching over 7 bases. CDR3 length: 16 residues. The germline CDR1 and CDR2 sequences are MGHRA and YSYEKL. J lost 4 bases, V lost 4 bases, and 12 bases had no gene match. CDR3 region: CASSPETGQAGYGYTF. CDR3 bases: TGCGCCAGCAGCCCCGAGACAGGACAGGCGGGCTATGGCTACACCTTC.

CDR3 coding DNA: TGTGCCAGCAGATCACAGGGCCCTGGTGCAGATACGCAGTATTTT. Translated, it gives CASRSQGPGADTQYF. The J gene is TRBJ2-3, the V gene TRBV27; D might be TRBD1 (6 bases). CDR1 and CDR2 (germline): MNHEY, SMNVEV (reference sequence). V was pared by 6 bases and J by 4 bases, with 17 bases between. This CDR3 is built from 15 residues.

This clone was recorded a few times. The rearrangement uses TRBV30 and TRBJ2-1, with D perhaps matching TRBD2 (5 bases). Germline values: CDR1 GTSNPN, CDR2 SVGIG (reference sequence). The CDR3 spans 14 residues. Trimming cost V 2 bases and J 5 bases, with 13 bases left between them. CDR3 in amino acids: CAWSFGLSDNEQFF. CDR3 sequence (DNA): TGTGCCTGGAGTTTCGGACTTTCTGACAATGAGCAGTTCTTC.

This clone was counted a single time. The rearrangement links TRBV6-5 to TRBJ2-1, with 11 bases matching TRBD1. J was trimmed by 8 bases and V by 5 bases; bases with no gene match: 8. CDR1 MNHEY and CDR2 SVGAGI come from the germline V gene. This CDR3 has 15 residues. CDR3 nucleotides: TGTGCCAGCAGTGTGGGACAGGGGGTATTCGATGAGCAGTTCTTC. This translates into CASSVGQGVFDEQFF.

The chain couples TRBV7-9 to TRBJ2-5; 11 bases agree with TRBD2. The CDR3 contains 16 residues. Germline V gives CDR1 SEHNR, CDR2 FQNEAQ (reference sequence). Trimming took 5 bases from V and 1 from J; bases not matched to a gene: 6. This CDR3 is CASSDSGGAPQETQYF. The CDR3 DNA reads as TGTGCCAGCAGCGATAGCGGGGGGGCCCCCCAAGAGACCCAGTACTTC.

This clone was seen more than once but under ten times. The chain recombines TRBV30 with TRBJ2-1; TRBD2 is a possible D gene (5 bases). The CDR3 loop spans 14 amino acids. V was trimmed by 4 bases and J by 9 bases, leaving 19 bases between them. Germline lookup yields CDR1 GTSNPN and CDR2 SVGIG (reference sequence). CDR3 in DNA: TGTGCCTGGACCGGGTTAGGAGCGGTTGTTGAGCAGTTCTTC. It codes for CAWTGLGAVVEQFF.

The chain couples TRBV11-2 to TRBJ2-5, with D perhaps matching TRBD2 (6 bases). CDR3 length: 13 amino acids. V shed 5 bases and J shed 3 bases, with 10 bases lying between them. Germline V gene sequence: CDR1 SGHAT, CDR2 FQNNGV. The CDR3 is CASSPPGEETQYF. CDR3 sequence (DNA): TGTGCCAGCAGCCCTCCGGGGGAAGAGACCCAGTACTTC.

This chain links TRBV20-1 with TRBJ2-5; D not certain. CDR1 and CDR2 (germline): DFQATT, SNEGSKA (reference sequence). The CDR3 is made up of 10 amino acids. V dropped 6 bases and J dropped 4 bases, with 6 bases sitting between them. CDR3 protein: CSAQTETQYF. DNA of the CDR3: TGCAGTGCACAGACAGAGACCCAGTACTTC.

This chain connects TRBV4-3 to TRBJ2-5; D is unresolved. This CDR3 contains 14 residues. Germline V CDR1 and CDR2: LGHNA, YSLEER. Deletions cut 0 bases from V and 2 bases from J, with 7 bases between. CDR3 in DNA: TGCGCCAGCAGCCAAGACCGGCTACAAGAGACCCAGTACTTC. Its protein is CASSQDRLQETQYF.

The CDR3 here is CATSLLAGGITDTQYF. The CDR3 nucleotides are TGTGCCACCAGCTTACTAGCGGGGGGGATCACAGATACGCAGTATTTT. This rearrangement joins TRBV15 to TRBJ2-3; 13 bases map to TRBD2. This CDR3 spans 16 amino acids. With 5 bases clipped from V and 2 bases from J, the junction kept 4 bases outside the gene matches. Germline lookup yields CDR1 LNHNV and CDR2 YYDKDF (reference sequence).

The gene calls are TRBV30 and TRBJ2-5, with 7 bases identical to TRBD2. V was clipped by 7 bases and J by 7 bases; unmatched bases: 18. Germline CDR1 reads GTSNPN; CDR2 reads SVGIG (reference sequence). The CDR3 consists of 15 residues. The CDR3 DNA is TGTGCCTCACTTCCCGACGGAGGACTAGAGTTGACCCAGTACTTC. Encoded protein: CASLPDGGLELTQYF.